A single sample is the source of the 23 T cell receptor beta chains below, sequenced in a study of cytomegalovirus exposure and HLA in healthy donors. The PCR ran on 60 Vbeta and 13 Jbeta primers. Assay used: immunoSEQ multiplex PCR; TCRdb lists only in-frame clones, some missing. The data include about 72,000 clones; the top ten clones carry 2.5% to 3%. Sequencing used PBMCs. These receptors came from a middle-aged man in good health and CMV-seronegative.

The chain is built from TRBV27 and TRBJ2-5, with 9 bases identical to TRBD1. V shed 0 bases and J 12 bases; nucleotides not matched to a gene: 5. CDR3 length: 13 amino acids. Germline CDR1 MNHEY, CDR2 SMNVEV (reference sequence). The CDR3 reads CASSLSNRGHEYF. DNA for the CDR3: TGTGCCAGCAGTTTATCCAACAGGGGGCATGAGTACTTC.

V is TRBV5-1 and J is TRBJ1-4, with TRBD1 matching over 8 bases. The trim removed 0 bases at V and 7 bases at J, leaving 8 bases unmatched. The germline CDR1 and CDR2 sequences are SGHRS and YFSETQ. The CDR3 sequence is 16 residues long. The CDR3 DNA follows: TGCGCCAGCAGCTTGGACGCGGCAGGGGGCGGTGAAAAACTGTTTTTT. This gives the protein CASSLDAAGGGEKLFF.

CDR3 sequence reads: CASSLAQGEQRNTIYF. The DNA for the CDR3 is TGTGCCAGCAGCTTAGCTCAGGGGGAGCAACGAAACACCATATATTTT. The gene calls are TRBV7-9 and TRBJ1-3, with 7 bases identical to TRBD1. CDR1 is SEHNR and CDR2 is FQNEAQ in the germline V gene (reference sequence). The CDR3 covers 16 residues. V lost 0 bases and J lost 5; bases outside the gene matches: 7.

This chain joins TRBV5-1 and TRBJ1-3; TRBD1 might be the D (5 bases). The germline V gene encodes CDR1 SGHRS and CDR2 YFSETQ. The CDR3 totals 17 residues. Trimming cost V 2 bases and J 2 bases, with 17 bases left between them. In DNA, the CDR3 is TGCGCCAGCAGCTTAGGAGACAGTCTTGGGCCTGGAAACACCATATATTTT. This sequence encodes CASSLGDSLGPGNTIYF. Full variable domain (outside the CDR3, taken from reference TRBV5-1 and TRBJ1-3): KAGVTQTPRYLIKTRGQQVTLSCSPISGHRSVSWYQQTPGQGLQFLFEYFSETQRNKGNFPGRFSGRQFSNSRSEMNVSTLELGDSALYLCASSLGDSLGPGNTIYFGEGSWLTVV.

The gene calls are TRBV27 and TRBJ1-4, with D possibly matching TRBD1 (5 bases). This CDR3 contains 15 residues. Germline V CDR1 and CDR2: MNHEY, SMNVEV (reference sequence). V was clipped by 0 bases and J by 6 bases, with 11 bases between them. CDR3 in amino acids: CASSLSAGIHEKLFF. CDR3 coding DNA: TGTGCCAGCAGTTTATCTGCAGGGATCCATGAAAAACTGTTTTTT.

CDR3 in DNA: TGTGCCAGCAGTGACGGGGGGAGCTATGGCTACACCTTC. It is translated as CASSDGGSYGYTF. This chain connects TRBV2 to TRBJ1-2; a possible D gene is TRBD1 (5 bases). The germline CDR1 and CDR2 sequences are SNHLY and FYNNEI. The CDR3 has 13 residues. V was cut by 3 bases and J by 4 bases, with 9 bases left in between.

The J gene is TRBJ2-7, the V gene TRBV5-6, with TRBD1 matching over 7 bases. Germline V gives CDR1 SGHDT, CDR2 YYEEEE. V lost 4 bases, J lost 2 bases, and 9 bases stayed unmatched. The CDR3 spans 15 residues. The CDR3 is CASSPTGVMPYEQYF. The CDR3 nucleotides are TGTGCCAGCAGCCCTACAGGGGTAATGCCCTACGAGCAGTACTTC.

J is TRBJ1-1 and V is TRBV2, with 11 bases identical to TRBD1. V dropped 4 bases and J dropped 2; count of bases not matched to a gene: 6. This CDR3 has 16 residues. The germline V gene has CDR1 SNHLY and CDR2 FYNNEI. CDR3 sequence reads: CASSGTGGAGNTEAFF. CDR3 coding DNA: TGTGCCAGCAGTGGGACAGGGGGCGCCGGAAACACTGAAGCTTTCTTT.

The chain employs TRBV5-6 and TRBJ1-6; tentatively, D is TRBD1 (6 bases). The CDR3 covers 14 residues. CDR1 and CDR2 from the germline V gene are SGHDT and YYEEEE. V was pared by 4 bases and J by 8 bases, with 13 bases between. CDR3 nucleotides: TGTGCCAGCAGCATCGGGACATACCATTCACCCCTCCACTTT. It encodes CASSIGTYHSPLHF.

The chain is built from TRBV4-1 and TRBJ2-1, with D tentatively TRBD2 (6 bases). There are 16 residues in the CDR3. Trimming shortened V by 1 base and J by 10 bases, and 20 bases separated the two germline ends. Per germline, CDR1 MGHRA and CDR2 YSYEKL. The CDR3 DNA reads TGCGCCAGCAGCCAAGCCGAAGGGGCTAGCGTCGTGGAGCAGTTCTTC. Protein sequence: CASSQAEGASVVEQFF.

The J gene is TRBJ1-3, the V gene TRBV2; D gene unclear. Germline assignment: CDR1 SNHLY and CDR2 FYNNEI. The CDR3 runs 17 residues. V shed 6 bases and J shed 0 bases, with 18 bases lying between them. The CDR3 loop is CASSRNSDGSSGNTIYF. For the CDR3, the DNA is TGTGCCAGCAGCCGTAACTCCGATGGGAGCTCTGGAAACACCATATATTTT.

Concerning this clone: This same CDR3 is encoded by further DNA sequences in the sample. The V and J genes are TRBV29-1 and TRBJ2-1; D not certain. The germline V and J ends were trimmed by 6 bases and 0 bases, with 9 bases remaining between them. There are 13 residues in the CDR3. From germline, CDR1 is SQVTM and CDR2 ANQGSEA. Written as DNA, the CDR3 is TGCAGCGTCACAGTCAGCTCCTACAATGAGCAGTTCTTC. Translation gives CSVTVSSYNEQFF.

This chain links TRBV7-9 with TRBJ2-2, with TRBD1 matching over 9 bases. The germline gives CDR1 SEHNR, CDR2 FQNEAQ (reference sequence). J was trimmed by 4 bases and V by 5 bases; bases with no gene match: 8. CDR3 length: 16 residues. CDR3 amino acids: CASSTYRGRGTGELFF. CDR3 bases: TGTGCCAGCAGCACGTACAGGGGGCGGGGCACCGGGGAGCTGTTTTTT.

The chain combines TRBV19 with TRBJ2-5; D is perhaps TRBD2 (5 bases). The V gene lost 6 bases and the J gene lost 1 base, with 12 bases spanning the gap. The CDR3 extends over 14 amino acids. From germline, CDR1 is LNHDA and CDR2 SQIVND (reference sequence). The DNA for the CDR3 is TGTGCCAGTAGCCATGTGGCGGGCCAAGAGACCCAGTACTTC. This codes for CASSHVAGQETQYF. The full variable domain, in which reference TRBV19 and TRBJ2-5 provide the parts outside the CDR3, is DGGITQSPKYLFRKEGQNVTLSCEQNLNHDAMYWYRQDPGQGLRLIYYSQIVNDFQKGDIAEGYSVSREKKESFPLTVTSAQKNPTAFYLCASSHVAGQETQYFGPGTRLLVL.

This chain uses TRBV6-5 with TRBJ1-1, with D perhaps TRBD1 (5 bases). The germline V gene encodes CDR1 MNHEY and CDR2 SVGAGI. V lost 5 bases and J lost 1, with 8 bases in between. The CDR3 length is 13 residues. Here the CDR3 DNA reads TGTGCCAGCAGTCTCCAGGGGAACACTGAAGCTTTCTTT. The encoded protein is CASSLQGNTEAFF.

V gene TRBV6-5 combines with J gene TRBJ2-5; unclear D gene. This CDR3 is built from 12 residues. Trimming stripped 6 bases from V and 2 bases from J, with 7 bases between. The germline CDR1 and CDR2 sequences are MNHEY and SVGAGI. The CDR3, as DNA: TGTGCCAGCAGGCCAGGTCAAGAGACCCAGTACTTC. Translating it yields CASRPGQETQYF.

V is TRBV14 and J is TRBJ2-7, with 9 bases lining up with TRBD1. This CDR3 contains 13 residues. V lost 5 bases to trimming and J lost 5 bases; unmatched junction nucleotides: 4. CDR1 is SGHDN, CDR2 FVKESK, per germline. CDR3 nucleotides: TGTGCCAGCAGCTCCGGGACAGGGCACGAGCAGTACTTC. It yields the protein CASSSGTGHEQYF.

The rearrangement uses TRBV11-3 and TRBJ2-1; 7 nucleotides line up with TRBD1. V lost 5 bases to trimming and J lost 0 bases; unmatched junction nucleotides: 4. The CDR3 contains 15 residues. Per germline, CDR1 SGHNT and CDR2 YENEEA. CDR3 protein: CASSLTGISYNEQFF. Here the CDR3 DNA reads TGTGCCAGCAGCCTGACAGGGATCTCCTACAATGAGCAGTTCTTC.

J is TRBJ1-2 and V is TRBV30; weak D call: TRBD1 (5 bases). Germline V lookup: CDR1 GTSNPN, CDR2 SVGIG (reference sequence). Trimming took 0 bases from V and 5 from J, leaving 13 bases between them. This CDR3 has 14 amino acids. CDR3 nucleotides: TGTGCCTGGAGTGTACTCAGGGACTCTTATGGCTACACCTTC. Its translation: CAWSVLRDSYGYTF. The full variable domain, rest sourced from reference TRBV30 and TRBJ1-2, is SQTIHQWPATLVQPVGSPLSLECTVEGTSNPNLYWYRQAAGRGLQLLFYSVGIGQISSEVPQNLSASRPQDRQFILSSKKLLLSDSGFYLCAWSVLRDSYGYTFGSGTRLTVV.

The rearrangement links TRBV5-1 to TRBJ2-2, with TRBD1 matching over 7 bases. The J segment lost 2 bases and the V segment lost 0 bases, leaving 7 bases of the junction unmatched. Germline V CDR1 and CDR2: SGHRS, YFSETQ. The CDR3 length is 17 residues. CDR3 coding DNA: TGCGCCAGCAGCTTGGCCAGAGGGACAGTTAACACCGGGGAGCTGTTTTTT. Amino acids: CASSLARGTVNTGELFF.

The rearrangement uses TRBV11-2 and TRBJ2-7, with 8 bases matching TRBD1. Losses at the gene ends were 3 bases for V and 7 bases for J; bases not matched to a gene: 11. This CDR3 comprises 15 residues. Germline V gives CDR1 SGHAT, CDR2 FQNNGV. The CDR3 is CASSLRGSGGGEQYF. The DNA for the CDR3 is TGTGCCAGCAGCTTGCGAGGTTCAGGGGGCGGGGAGCAGTACTTC. Full variable domain (missing parts from reference TRBV11-2 and TRBJ2-7): EAGVAQSPRYKIIEKRQSVAFWCNPISGHATLYWYQQILGQGPKLLIQFQNNGVVDDSQLPKDRFSAERLKGVDSTLKIQPAKLEDSAVYLCASSLRGSGGGEQYFGPGTRLTVT.

This chain links TRBV19 with TRBJ1-5; maybe TRBD1 (6 bases). The ends were cut back, 6 bases at V and 4 bases at J, with 19 bases in the middle. CDR1 is LNHDA, CDR2 SQIVND, per germline (reference sequence). CDR3 length: 16 residues. DNA for the CDR3: TGTGCCAGTAGGCAACAGGGAGTGAGTGGTAATCAGCCCCAGCATTTT. It specifies CASRQQGVSGNQPQHF.

This rearrangement joins TRBV4-2 to TRBJ2-6; D possibly corresponds to TRBD1 (5 bases). Between the trimmed V and J ends, which lost 0 bases and 0 bases, there was a span of 12 bases. Germline V gene sequence: CDR1 LGHNA, CDR2 YNFKEQ. The CDR3 spans 18 residues. The DNA for the CDR3 is TGTGCCAGCAGCCAAGATGGGCAGGGTGGCTCTGGGGCCAACGTCCTGACTTTC. Protein: CASSQDGQGGSGANVLTF.